These T cell receptor beta chains were read from a single sample in a study of blood T cell repertoires in COVID-19. Sequencing was performed with immunoSEQ multiplex PCR; in TCRdb, only in-frame clones are kept and a portion is missing. Of more than 200,000 clones listed, over 70% are singletons. Specimen: peripheral blood. The receptors come from a woman between 45 and 65 years old with acute or convalescent COVID-19. Both conserved end residues are part of each CDR3. The D gene is left open where the match is weak. Size values are once, few and many counts, or a class for expanded clones, and some rows have none.

j_gene	abundance	v_gene	d_gene	CDR3nt	CDR3aa
TRBJ1-2	once	TRBV5-1	NA	TGCGCCAGCAGCCCTGAGTGGGGCACTGATGGCTACACCTTC	CASSPEWGTDGYTF
TRBJ1-5	once	TRBV27	TRBD1	TGTGCCAGCAGTAAGTCACAGGGGTTAGGCAATCAGCCCCAGCATTTT	CASSKSQGLGNQPQHF
TRBJ1-3	NA	TRBV2	NA	TGTGCCAGCACCCGGGGGGGTTCCTCTGGAAACACCATATATTTT	CASTRGGSSGNTIYF
TRBJ1-1	NA	TRBV5-4	TRBD1	TGTGCCAGCAGCTTTAACAGGGGTAACCTTGAAGCTTTCTTT	CASSFNRGNLEAFF
TRBJ2-7	NA	TRBV21-1	NA	TGTGCCAGCAGCAAAGAGAGAGGGTCGGCATTCCCCTACGAGCAGTACTTC	CASSKERGSAFPYEQYF
TRBJ1-2	NA	TRBV28	NA	TGTGCCATCTCCCCGGGGGGGCCCTGGGGGGGCTACACCTTC	CAISPGGPWGGYTF
TRBJ2-7	NA	TRBV9	NA	TGTGCCAGCAGCGTAGCTCAGCGGTCCTACGAGCAGTACTTC	CASSVAQRSYEQYF
TRBJ2-7	NA	TRBV7-8	TRBD2	TGTGCCAGCAGCTTTTTCGGGACTAGCGGATCGTACTTC	CASSFFGTSGSYF
TRBJ2-1	NA	TRBV10-3	TRBD1	TGTGCCATCAGTGAGCCAGGGACAGGTGTAGGAAATGAGCAGTTCTTC	CAISEPGTGVGNEQFF
TRBJ1-3	NA	TRBV5-5	TRBD1	TGTGCCAGCACCCGGGACAGGGCTTCTCGCTCTGGAAACACCATATATTTT	CASTRDRASRSGNTIYF